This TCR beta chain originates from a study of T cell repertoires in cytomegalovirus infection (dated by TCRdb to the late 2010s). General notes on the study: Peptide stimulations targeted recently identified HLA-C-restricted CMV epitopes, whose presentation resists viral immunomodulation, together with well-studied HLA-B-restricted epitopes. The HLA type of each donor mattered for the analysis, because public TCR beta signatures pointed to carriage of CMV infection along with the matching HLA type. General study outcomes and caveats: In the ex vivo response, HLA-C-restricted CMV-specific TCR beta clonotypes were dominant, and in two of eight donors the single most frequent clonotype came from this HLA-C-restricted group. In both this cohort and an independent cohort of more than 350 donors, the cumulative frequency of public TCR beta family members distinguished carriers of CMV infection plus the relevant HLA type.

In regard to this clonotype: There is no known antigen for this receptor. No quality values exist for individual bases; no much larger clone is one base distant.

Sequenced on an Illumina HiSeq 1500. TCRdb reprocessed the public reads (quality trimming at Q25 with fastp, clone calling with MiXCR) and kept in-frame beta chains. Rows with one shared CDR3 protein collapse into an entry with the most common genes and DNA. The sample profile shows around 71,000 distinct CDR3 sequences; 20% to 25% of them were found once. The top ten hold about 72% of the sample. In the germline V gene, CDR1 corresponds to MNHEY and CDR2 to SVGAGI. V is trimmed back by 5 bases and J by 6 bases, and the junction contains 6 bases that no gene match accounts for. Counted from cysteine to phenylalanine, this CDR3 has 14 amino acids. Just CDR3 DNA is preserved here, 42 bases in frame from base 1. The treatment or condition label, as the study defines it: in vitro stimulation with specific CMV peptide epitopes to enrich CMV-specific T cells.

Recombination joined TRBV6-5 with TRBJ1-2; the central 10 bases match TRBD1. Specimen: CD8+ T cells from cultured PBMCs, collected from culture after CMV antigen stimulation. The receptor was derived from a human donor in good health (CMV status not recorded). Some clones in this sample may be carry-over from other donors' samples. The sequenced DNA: TGTGCCAGCAGTCCCGTAGGGACAGGGGATGGCTACACCTTC. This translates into CASSPVGTGDGYTF.